The present entry profiles one TCR beta chain with its context. The V and J ends lost 2 bases and 8 bases, in that order; junction bases with no gene match: 9. CDR1 and CDR2 from the germline V gene are MNHEY and SVGAGI. This CDR3 has 16 residues. Here immunoSEQ multiplex PCR was the method, and the copy in TCRdb shows in-frame clones only, minus some. The sample lists roughly 200,000 clones, 90% occurring once. This entry belongs to a study of blood T cell repertoires in COVID-19. The V and J genes are TRBV6-5 and TRBJ1-4, with 9 bases fitting TRBD1. This TCR derives from a man aged 45-65 years with acute or convalescent COVID-19. The sequencing input was peripheral blood. The CDR3, as DNA: TGTGCCAGCAGTTACGACGGGACAGGGCTAGGGGAAAAACTGTTTTTT. Amino acid sequence: CASSYDGTGLGEKLFF.